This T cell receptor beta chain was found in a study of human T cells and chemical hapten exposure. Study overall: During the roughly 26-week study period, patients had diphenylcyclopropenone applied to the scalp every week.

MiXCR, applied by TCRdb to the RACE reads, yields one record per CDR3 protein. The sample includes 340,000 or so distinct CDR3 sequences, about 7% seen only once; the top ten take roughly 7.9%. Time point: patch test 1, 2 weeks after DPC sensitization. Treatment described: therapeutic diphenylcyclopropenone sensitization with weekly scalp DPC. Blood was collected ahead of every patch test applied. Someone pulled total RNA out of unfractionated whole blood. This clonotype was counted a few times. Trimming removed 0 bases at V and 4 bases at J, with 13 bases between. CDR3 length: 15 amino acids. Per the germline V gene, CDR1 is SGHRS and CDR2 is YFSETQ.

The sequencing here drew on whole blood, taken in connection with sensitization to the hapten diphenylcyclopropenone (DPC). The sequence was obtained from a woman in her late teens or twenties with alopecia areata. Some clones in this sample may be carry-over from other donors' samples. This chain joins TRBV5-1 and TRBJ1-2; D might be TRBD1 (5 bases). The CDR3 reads CASSLVQGASYGYTF. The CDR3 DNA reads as TGCGCCAGCAGCTTGGTTCAGGGAGCGAGCTATGGCTACACCTTC.